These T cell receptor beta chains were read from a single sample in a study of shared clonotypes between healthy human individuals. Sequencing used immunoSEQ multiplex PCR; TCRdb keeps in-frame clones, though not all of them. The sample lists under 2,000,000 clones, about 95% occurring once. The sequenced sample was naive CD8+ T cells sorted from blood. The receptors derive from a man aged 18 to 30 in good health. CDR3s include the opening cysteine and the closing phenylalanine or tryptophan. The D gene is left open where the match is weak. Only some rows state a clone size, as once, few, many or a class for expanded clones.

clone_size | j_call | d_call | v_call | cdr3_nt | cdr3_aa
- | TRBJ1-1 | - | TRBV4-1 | TGCGCCAGCAGCCAAGTTCCGGGCTCCTTGACTGAAGCTTTCTTT | CASSQVPGSLTEAFF
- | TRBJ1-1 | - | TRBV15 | TGTGCCACCAGCCCGGAGGGGTACACTGAAGCTTTCTTT | CATSPEGYTEAFF
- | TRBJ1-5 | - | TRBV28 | TGTGCCAGCAGTTTATTTTACAGCGTGGGTCCGAGCAATCAGCCCCAGCATTTT | CASSLFYSVGPSNQPQHF
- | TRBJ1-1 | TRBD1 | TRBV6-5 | TGTGCCAGCAGTTACGGGCAGGGGGGCACTGAAGCTTTCTTT | CASSYGQGGTEAFF
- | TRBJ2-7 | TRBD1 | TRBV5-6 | TGTGCCAGCAGGACAGGGTACGATTCCTACGAGCAGTACTTC | CASRTGYDSYEQYF
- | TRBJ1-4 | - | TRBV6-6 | TGTGCCAGCAGTACGTGGGACATGGGGTATGAAAAACTGTTTTTT | CASSTWDMGYEKLFF
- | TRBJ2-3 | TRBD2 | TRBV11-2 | TGTGCCAGCACCAGGACTAGCGGGGGGGAGCAAGATACGCAGTATTTT | CASTRTSGGEQDTQYF
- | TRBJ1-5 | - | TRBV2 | TGTGCCAGCAGTGAAGCGCATAACAGGGTCAATCAGCCCCAGCATTTT | CASSEAHNRVNQPQHF
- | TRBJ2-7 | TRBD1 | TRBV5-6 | TGTGCCAGCAGCCCAGGCGGGACAGGGCGCCCCTACGAGCAGTACTTC | CASSPGGTGRPYEQYF
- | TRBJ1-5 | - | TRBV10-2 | TGCGCCAGCAGTGAGTACGGGGGGCAGAGCAATCAGCCCCAGCATTTT | CASSEYGGQSNQPQHF
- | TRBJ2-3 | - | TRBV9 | TGTGCCAGCAGCGTAGGGAGTAACCAAGATACGCAGTATTTT | CASSVGSNQDTQYF
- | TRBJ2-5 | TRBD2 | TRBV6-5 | TGTGCCAGCAGTTACTCCGGCGGGGGGGTGGAGACCCAGTACTTC | CASSYSGGGVETQYF
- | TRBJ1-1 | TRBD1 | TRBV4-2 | TGTGCCAGCAGCCAGAGTTCAGGGGGCACTGAAGCTTTCTTT | CASSQSSGGTEAFF
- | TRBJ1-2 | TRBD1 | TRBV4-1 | TGCGCCAGCAGCCAACAGGGGGCACCAAACTATGGCTACACCTTC | CASSQQGAPNYGYTF
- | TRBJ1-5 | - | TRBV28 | TGTGCCAGCAGTTTAGGGAAGAATCAGCCCCAGCATTTT | CASSLGKNQPQHF
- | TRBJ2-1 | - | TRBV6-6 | TGTGCCAGCAGTACCCGCGGGCGACCCGATTACAATGAGCAGTTCTTC | CASSTRGRPDYNEQFF
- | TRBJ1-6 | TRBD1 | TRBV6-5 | TGTGCCAGCCGAGAACAGGGGGGATCACCCCTCCACTTT | CASREQGGSPLHF
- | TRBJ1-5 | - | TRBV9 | TGTGCCAGCAGCTTAAGCGGAGGGAATCAGCCCCAGCATTTT | CASSLSGGNQPQHF
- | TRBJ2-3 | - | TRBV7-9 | TGTGCCAGCAGCTTAGTCGGGGGTAACGCAGATACGCAGTATTTT | CASSLVGGNADTQYF
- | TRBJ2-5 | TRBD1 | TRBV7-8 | TGTGCCAGCAGCTTACCAGACAGGGGCCGAGAGACCCAGTACTTC | CASSLPDRGRETQYF
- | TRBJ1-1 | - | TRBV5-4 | TGTGCCAGCAGCGCCCCGGGGGCGCTCGACACTGAAGCTTTCTTT | CASSAPGALDTEAFF
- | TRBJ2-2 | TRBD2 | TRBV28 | TGTGCCAGCAGTTTGGGTCTGGGAGGGACCGGGGAGCTGTTTTTT | CASSLGLGGTGELFF
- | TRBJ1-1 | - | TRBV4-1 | TGCGCCAGCAGCCCGGGCCAGATGAACACTGAAGCTTTCTTT | CASSPGQMNTEAFF
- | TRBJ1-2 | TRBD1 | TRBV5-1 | TGCGCCAGCAGCTCGGGACAGGGGGCAGGGTATGGCTACACCTTC | CASSSGQGAGYGYTF
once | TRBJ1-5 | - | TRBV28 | TGTGCCAGCAGTTCCCCCTATGAAGAACAGGTTTATAGCAATCAGCCCCAGCATTTT | CASSSPYEEQVYSNQPQHF
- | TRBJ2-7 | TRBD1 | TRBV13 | TGTGCCAGCAGCCTCAACAGGGGGCTCTACGAGCAGTACTTC | CASSLNRGLYEQYF
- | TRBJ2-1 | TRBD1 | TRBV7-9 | TGTGCCAGCAGCTCGCCGGACAGGGGAGATGAGCAGTTCTTC | CASSSPDRGDEQFF
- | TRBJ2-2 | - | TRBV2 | TGTGCCAGCAGTGAAATTCCCGGGGCGCTAGGGACCGGGGAGCTGTTTTTT | CASSEIPGALGTGELFF
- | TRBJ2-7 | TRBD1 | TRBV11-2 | TGTGCCAGCAGCTTAGCGGTGGGGACAGGGGTTTACGAGCAGTACTTC | CASSLAVGTGVYEQYF